Below are 17 T cell receptor beta chains sequenced from a single sample in a study of CD8 T cells in Susac syndrome. The authors reverse transcribed about 0.5 to 1 ug RNA with random hexamers. TCRdb reprocessed the immunoSEQ multiplex PCR reads with MiXCR, giving one entry per CDR3 protein. This table holds some 70,000 distinct CDR3 sequences, roughly 94% found once. The sequencing input was CD8+ T cells from PBMCs. The origin of the receptors is a human donor with multiple sclerosis.

The V gene is TRBV20-1, the J gene TRBJ1-1; D gene uncertain. This CDR3 is built from 12 residues. V lost 2 bases and J lost 2, with 6 bases in between. Germline V gene lookup returns CDR1 DFQATT and CDR2 SNEGSKA (reference sequence). The CDR3 protein is CSARRQNTEAFF. In DNA form, the CDR3 reads TGCAGTGCTAGACGGCAAAACACTGAAGCTTTCTTT.

This chain links TRBV5-4 with TRBJ2-1; 8 positions agree with TRBD2. Looked up from germline, CDR1 is SGHNT and CDR2 is YYREEE (reference sequence). The CDR3 is 14 amino acids. V was pared by 3 bases and J by 4 bases, with 3 bases of the junction left unmatched. Here the CDR3 reads CASSSTGGYNEQFF. CDR3 in DNA: TGTGCCAGCAGCTCCACGGGGGGGTACAATGAGCAGTTCTTC.

This chain connects TRBV11-1 to TRBJ2-1, with D possibly being TRBD2 (5 bases). The CDR3 loop spans 15 amino acids. Germline loops: CDR1 SGHAT, CDR2 FQDESV (reference sequence). V lost 6 bases and J 2 bases, leaving 14 bases between the germline ends. In DNA form, the CDR3 reads TGTGCCAGCAGTTCTGACTACGCTACCTACAATGAGCAGTTCTTC. It specifies CASSSDYATYNEQFF.

The chain couples TRBV28 to TRBJ1-5; 8 bases align to TRBD1. Trimming took 2 bases from V and 4 from J; bases not matched to a gene: 1. CDR3 length equals 14 residues. CDR1 is MDHEN and CDR2 is SYDVKM in the germline V gene. The CDR3 protein is CASSLRQGNQPQHF. CDR3 DNA sequence: TGTGCCAGCAGTTTAAGACAGGGGAATCAGCCCCAGCATTTT. Full variable domain (remainder filled in from reference TRBV28 and TRBJ1-5): DVKVTQSSRYLVKRTGEKVFLECVQDMDHENMFWYRQDPGLGLRLIYFSYDVKMKEKGDIPEGYSVSREKKERFSLILESASTNQTSMYLCASSLRQGNQPQHFGDGTRLSIL.

The V call is TRBV24-1, the J call TRBJ1-5; possibly TRBD1 for D (5 bases). Trimming left V 2 bases short and J 7 bases short, with 11 bases between. The CDR3 contains 14 residues. Germline CDR1 KGHDR, CDR2 SFDVKD. CDR3 sequence reads: CATSDWDSNQPQHF. The DNA of the CDR3 is TGTGCCACCAGTGATTGGGACTCTAACCAGCCCCAGCATTTT.

V and J are TRBV12-3 or TRBV12-4 and TRBJ2-3; D is ambiguous. V dropped 6 bases and J dropped 0 bases, with 7 bases sitting between them. CDR3 size: 13 residues. The CDR3 region has the DNA TGTGCCAGCAGCCCCACTAGCACAGATACGCAGTATTTT. It yields the protein CASSPTSTDTQYF.

V gene TRBV3-1 combines with J gene TRBJ2-7, with D possibly being TRBD1 (6 bases). The germline CDR1 and CDR2 sequences are LGHDT and YNNKEL (reference sequence). V lost 1 base, J lost 1 base, and 8 bases lay in between. This CDR3 has 14 amino acids. CDR3 sequence: CASSQGRGSYEQYF. CDR3 DNA: TGTGCCAGCAGCCAAGGCAGGGGTTCCTACGAGCAGTACTTC.

The V call is TRBV4-1, the J call TRBJ2-7; D is perhaps TRBD2 (6 bases). Trimming pared 3 bases from V and 1 base from J, leaving 10 bases between. This CDR3 is built from 14 residues. The germline CDR1 and CDR2 sequences are MGHRA and YSYEKL. CDR3 in DNA: TGCGCCAGCAGCCAGACCCGGGGGTCCTACGAGCAGTACTTC. It codes for CASSQTRGSYEQYF.

The J gene is TRBJ2-5, the V gene TRBV4-3, with TRBD1 matching 7 bases. Germline loops: CDR1 LGHNA, CDR2 YSLEER. The CDR3 is 16 amino acids. J gave up 2 bases and V 0 bases, and 6 bases lay outside the gene matches. The DNA of the CDR3 is TGCGCCAGCAGCCAAGAGGCGGACAGGACACAAGAGACCCAGTACTTC. The encoded protein is CASSQEADRTQETQYF.

This clonotype has just one count. The rearrangement links TRBV28 to TRBJ1-2; 8 bases are shared with TRBD1. Germline V gene sequence: CDR1 MDHEN, CDR2 SYDVKM. J was trimmed by 8 bases and V by 7 bases; bases with no gene match: 15. The CDR3 runs to 15 residues. DNA of the CDR3: TGTGCCAGCACCCCCGACCTGGACAGGGCTAAGGGCTACACCTTC. Its translation: CASTPDLDRAKGYTF.

The count of this clonotype is one. The V call is TRBV9, the J call TRBJ2-3; 9 positions match TRBD2. This CDR3 is 16 amino acids long. Germline V CDR1 and CDR2: SGDLS, YYNGEE. With 0 bases clipped from V and 2 bases from J, the junction kept 4 bases outside the gene matches. CDR3 bases: TGTGCCAGCAGCGTAGCCCTAGCGGGAACCACAGATACGCAGTATTTT. It codes for CASSVALAGTTDTQYF. The variable domain in full, with the rest retrieved from reference TRBV9 and TRBJ2-3, is DSGVTQTPKHLITATGQRVTLRCSPRSGDLSVYWYQQSLDQGLQFLIQYYNGEERAKGNILERFSAQQFPDLHSELNLSSLELGDSALYFCASSVALAGTTDTQYFGPGTRLTVL.

The chain combines TRBV27 with TRBJ1-2; D may be TRBD1 (5 bases). Germline CDR1 is MNHEY and CDR2 is SMNVEV (reference sequence). The V end lost 5 bases, the J end lost 5 bases, and 15 bases lay between the germline ends. This CDR3 is 14 amino acids long. The CDR3 reads CASSPGQGLYGYTF. DNA of the CDR3: TGTGCCAGCAGTCCCGGGCAGGGATTATATGGCTACACCTTC.

This chain uses TRBV30 with TRBJ1-2; 9 nucleotides agree with TRBD1. The V and J ends lost 4 bases and 2 bases, in that order; junction bases with no gene match: 2. CDR3 size: 13 residues. Germline lookup yields CDR1 GTSNPN and CDR2 SVGIG (reference sequence). Here the CDR3 reads CAWTGTGNYGYTF. CDR3 DNA: TGTGCCTGGACCGGGACAGGGAACTATGGCTACACCTTC.

The rearrangement uses TRBV30 and TRBJ2-7; TRBD1 matches at 9 bases. The CDR3 sequence is 12 residues long. The trim removed 7 bases at V and 7 bases at J, leaving 8 bases unmatched. Germline lookup yields CDR1 GTSNPN and CDR2 SVGIG (reference sequence). For the CDR3, the DNA is TGTGCCTTCGGGACAGGGTTATGGGAGCAGTACTTC. Translation gives CAFGTGLWEQYF.

V is TRBV7-9 and J is TRBJ2-7, with 7 bases lining up with TRBD1. The CDR3 is made up of 15 amino acids. The V gene end was trimmed by 1 base and the J gene end by 3 bases; junction bases not matched to a gene: 6. CDR1 SEHNR and CDR2 FQNEAQ come from the germline V gene (reference sequence). CDR3 residues: CASSLEGTGVYEQYF. CDR3 coding DNA: TGTGCCAGCAGCTTAGAAGGTACAGGGGTCTACGAGCAGTACTTC.

This chain links TRBV9 with TRBJ2-1, with TRBD2 matching over 9 bases. The CDR3 runs 18 residues. Germline CDR1 and CDR2: SGDLS and YYNGEE. Germline trimming cut 3 bases from V and 3 bases from J; bases unmatched to any gene: 13. The CDR3 sequence is CASSALRLAEKHYNEQFF. The CDR3 DNA is TGTGCCAGCAGCGCACTGAGACTAGCGGAGAAGCACTACAATGAGCAGTTCTTC.

The CDR3 is CATSREDLAGNTEAFF. Written as DNA, the CDR3 is TGTGCCACCAGCAGAGAAGACTTAGCGGGCAACACTGAAGCTTTCTTT. The genes are TRBV15 and TRBJ1-1; D remains unclear. Germline CDR1 is LNHNV and CDR2 is YYDKDF (reference sequence). Trimming left V 0 bases short and J 2 bases short, with 13 bases between. The CDR3 runs to 16 residues.